This section outlines one TCR beta chain sequence together with its context. This sample was included in a study of immune evolution from preneoplasia to lung adenocarcinoma. The V gene's germline CDR1 is SGHAT and CDR2 FQNNGV. This CDR3 comprises 15 residues. Trimming cost V 7 bases and J 2 bases, with 16 bases left between them. Two lung cancer pathologists independently confirmed each histologic diagnosis. Generated by immunoSEQ multiplex PCR, the TCRdb table keeps only in-frame clones and is missing some. Of about 2,500 clones listed, about 76% are singletons. This TCR was recovered from a person between 60 and 80 years old with lung adenocarcinoma. Sequenced input: FFPE adjacent normal lung tissue. The genes are TRBV11-2 and TRBJ2-3; D ambiguous. The CDR3 sequence is CASTWEMSSTDTQYF. The DNA for the CDR3 is TGTGCCAGCACCTGGGAAATGAGCTCCACAGATACGCAGTATTTT. Full variable domain (rest looked up from reference TRBV11-2 and TRBJ2-3): EAGVAQSPRYKIIEKRQSVAFWCNPISGHATLYWYQQILGQGPKLLIQFQNNGVVDDSQLPKDRFSAERLKGVDSTLKIQPAKLEDSAVYLCASTWEMSSTDTQYFGPGTRLTVL.